This T cell receptor beta chain stems from a study of OX40 agonist ivuxolimab in advanced cancers. Study background: Patients were roughly 81% male with ages about 20 to 79, mean 60. Study findings and constraints: Low normalized T-cell clonal expansion also characterized some of the nonresponders.

CDR3 length: 14 amino acids. Germline V gene data show CDR1 as SGHAT and CDR2 as FQNNGV. J was trimmed by 1 base and V by 2 bases; bases with no gene match: 1. Clones were sequenced by immunoSEQ multiplex PCR, and TCRdb holds only the in-frame ones, with some missing. This table holds approximately 52,000 clones, about 90% found once. Remarks on this clone: The antigen remains undetermined.

The receptor was isolated from an adult with an advanced solid tumor such as melanoma, head and neck, liver or kidney cancer. The source was CD4+ or CD8+ T cells sorted from blood, collected in a trial of the OX40 agonist ivuxolimab. The chain links TRBV11-2 to TRBJ2-7; 8 bases line up with TRBD1. As DNA, the CDR3 is TGTGCCAGCAGCTTACAGGGGGCATCCTACGAGCAGTACTTC. As protein: CASSLQGASYEQYF. Using reference TRBV11-2 and TRBJ2-7 for the parts outside the CDR3, the full variable domain is EAGVAQSPRYKIIEKRQSVAFWCNPISGHATLYWYQQILGQGPKLLIQFQNNGVVDDSQLPKDRFSAERLKGVDSTLKIQPAKLEDSAVYLCASSLQGASYEQYFGPGTRLTVT.